This is a list of T cell receptor beta chains from one sample in a study of pediatric ulcerative colitis. The data were produced by immunoSEQ multiplex PCR, yet TCRdb's version contains in-frame clones alone and is incomplete. The data hold about 4,600 clones, with 85% to 95% observed a single time. The specimen sequenced was blood. These receptors originate from a boy aged 5-17 years who was a control in a study of pediatric ulcerative colitis. The CDR3 runs from the conserved cysteine through the conserved F or W. A D gene is named only where the DNA matches it firmly. A row's size may be missing; if present it is once, few, many or a size class.

j_call clone_size v_call d_call cdr3_aa cdr3_nt
TRBJ1-4 - TRBV5-1 - CASSLEGSGNNEKLFF TGCGCCAGCAGCTTGGAAGGGAGTGGGAATAATGAAAAACTGTTTTTT
TRBJ1-1 few TRBV2 - CASIRTEDTEAFF TGTGCCAGCATTAGGACGGAGGACACTGAAGCTTTCTTT
TRBJ2-5 - TRBV6-5 TRBD1 CASSPATGGGTQYF TGTGCCAGCAGCCCCGCGACAGGGGGCGGGACCCAGTACTTC
TRBJ1-1 - TRBV6-4 - CARRIQGVNTEAFF TGTGCCAGACGAATACAGGGAGTTAACACTGAAGCTTTCTTT
TRBJ2-3 once TRBV7-2 - CASSFKLEAQYF TGTGCCAGCAGCTTTAAACTAGAGGCGCAGTATTTT
TRBJ1-5 - TRBV10-3 - CAISEGGGSNQPQHF TGTGCCATCAGTGAGGGCGGAGGTAGCAATCAGCCCCAGCATTTT
TRBJ2-2 - TRBV6-1 - CASSVGTWLGELFF TGTGCCAGCAGTGTCGGGACTTGGCTCGGGGAGCTGTTTTTT
TRBJ2-1 - TRBV7-2 - CASSKASYNEQFF TGTGCCAGCAGCAAAGCCAGCTACAATGAGCAGTTCTTC
TRBJ2-5 - TRBV5-1 - CASSSRQGGETQYF TGCGCCAGCAGCTCCCGACAGGGAGGAGAGACCCAGTACTTC
TRBJ1-5 - TRBV5-8 - CASNSRNNQPQHF TGTGCCAGCAATTCCAGGAACAATCAGCCCCAGCATTTT
TRBJ1-1 - TRBV5-1 - CASSPTAGRTEAFF TGCGCCAGCAGCCCGACGGCAGGAAGAACTGAAGCTTTCTTT
TRBJ1-5 - TRBV6-1 TRBD1 CASSRQGQVNQPQHF TGTGCCAGCAGCCGACAGGGTCAAGTCAATCAGCCCCAGCATTTT
TRBJ1-5 - TRBV19 - CASSSTGRNVFGNQPQHF TGTGCCAGTAGCTCGACAGGAAGGAACGTCTTCGGCAATCAGCCCCAGCATTTT
TRBJ2-3 - TRBV29-1 - CSVDFPYGTDTQYF TGCAGCGTTGATTTTCCTTACGGCACAGATACGCAGTATTTT
TRBJ2-7 - TRBV5-1 TRBD2 CASSLDLAGGNSEQYF TGCGCCAGCAGCCTGGATCTAGCGGGGGGAAATTCCGAGCAGTACTTC
TRBJ1-1 - TRBV19 - CASSLKPITEAFF TGTGCCAGTAGTTTGAAACCGATCACTGAAGCTTTCTTT
TRBJ2-1 - TRBV7-3 - CASSLRGSSYNEQFF TGTGCCAGCAGCCTGAGAGGCAGCTCCTACAATGAGCAGTTCTTC
TRBJ2-2 - TRBV2 - CASSLRGPPSNTGELFF TGTGCCAGCAGTCTACGGGGACCGCCGTCGAACACCGGGGAGCTGTTTTTT
TRBJ2-6 - TRBV5-6 - CASSSGARGANVLTF TGTGCCAGCAGCTCGGGCGCAAGGGGGGCCAACGTCCTGACTTTC
TRBJ2-3 - TRBV4-2 - CASSQGASTTDTQYF TGTGCCAGCAGCCAAGGGGCTAGTACGACAGATACGCAGTATTTT
TRBJ2-1 - TRBV9 TRBD2 CASSVGGAGGPGNEQFF TGTGCCAGCAGCGTAGGAGGGGCGGGAGGGCCAGGGAATGAGCAGTTCTTC
TRBJ2-2 - TRBV28 - CASSPPGIWGTGELFF TGTGCCAGCAGTCCCCCGGGCATCTGGGGCACCGGGGAGCTGTTTTTT
TRBJ1-5 few TRBV29-1 - CSVVPRADQPQHF TGCAGCGTTGTCCCTAGGGCCGATCAGCCCCAGCATTTT
TRBJ2-1 - TRBV5-1 - CASSLARNEQFF TGCGCCAGCAGCTTGGCGCGTAATGAGCAGTTCTTC
TRBJ1-4 - TRBV19 - CASSDLRRASGANNEKLFF TGTGCCAGTAGTGATTTACGACGGGCCTCTGGGGCCAATAATGAAAAACTGTTTTTT
TRBJ1-3 - TRBV6-4 - CASSDSNGLGGPLSGNTIYF TGTGCCAGCAGTGACTCGAACGGGCTCGGAGGGCCCCTCTCTGGAAACACCATATATTTT
TRBJ2-2 - TRBV7-8 TRBD2 CASSPRGGRSGELFF TGTGCCAGCAGCCCCCGGGGCGGGAGGAGCGGGGAGCTGTTTTTT
TRBJ1-2 - TRBV10-1 - CASSVQGHYGYTF TGCGCCAGCAGCGTACAGGGTCACTATGGCTACACCTTC
TRBJ1-1 - TRBV18 - CASSPPGRENTEAFF TGTGCCAGCTCACCCCCGGGACGCGAGAACACTGAAGCTTTCTTT
TRBJ2-1 - TRBV19 TRBD2 CASSSPRLAGGPDSKYNEQFF TGTGCCAGTAGTTCCCCCAGACTAGCGGGAGGGCCTGACTCTAAATACAATGAGCAGTTCTTC
TRBJ2-2 - TRBV27 - CASSLWNPNTGELFF TGTGCCAGCAGTTTATGGAACCCGAACACCGGGGAGCTGTTTTTT
TRBJ2-5 - TRBV18 TRBD2 CASSPRLAEETQYF TGTGCCAGCTCACCTAGACTAGCGGAAGAGACCCAGTACTTC
TRBJ1-3 - TRBV29-1 - CSVSGGPSGNTIYF TGCAGCGTCTCAGGAGGTCCCTCTGGAAACACCATATATTTT
TRBJ2-1 - TRBV5-1 - CASSLPLINEQFF TGCGCCAGCAGCTTGCCACTCATAAATGAGCAGTTCTTC
TRBJ2-2 - TRBV15 - CATGTANTGELFF TGTGCCACGGGGACTGCGAACACCGGGGAGCTGTTTTTT
TRBJ2-1 - TRBV7-9 - CASSQASWNEQFF TGTGCCAGCAGCCAAGCCAGTTGGAATGAGCAGTTCTTC
TRBJ1-5 - TRBV19 - CASSQQGSSNQPQHF TGTGCCAGTAGTCAACAGGGTAGTAGCAATCAGCCCCAGCATTTT
TRBJ2-1 - TRBV9 - CASSVGGTPSDEQFF TGTGCCAGCAGCGTAGGTGGGACTCCCTCCGATGAGCAGTTCTTC
TRBJ2-1 - TRBV30 TRBD2 CAWSRGTTRAYNEQFF TGTGCCTGGAGTAGAGGGACTACGCGCGCCTACAATGAGCAGTTCTTC
TRBJ2-2 - TRBV2 - CASSRGSNTGELFF TGTGCCAGCAGTCGCGGCTCGAACACCGGGGAGCTGTTTTTT
TRBJ2-3 - TRBV4-1 TRBD2 CASSQEPGSSGRASTDTQYF TGCGCCAGCAGCCAAGAGCCGGGGTCAAGCGGGAGGGCCTCCACAGATACGCAGTATTTT
TRBJ2-2 once TRBV21-1 - CASSRGLGQGQRGGELFF TGTGCCAGCAGCAGAGGTTTGGGACAGGGCCAGCGCGGCGGGGAGCTGTTTTTT
TRBJ2-5 - TRBV7-7 - CASSPMGAGETQYF TGTGCTAGCAGCCCGATGGGGGCGGGAGAGACCCAGTACTTC
TRBJ1-1 - TRBV14 TRBD1 CASSYHRGTEAFF TGTGCCAGCAGCTACCACAGGGGCACTGAAGCTTTCTTT
TRBJ2-5 - TRBV5-1 - CASGPAQETQYF TGCGCCAGCGGGCCGGCTCAAGAGACCCAGTACTTC
TRBJ2-1 - TRBV11-2 - CASSLGGGAPEQFF TGTGCCAGCAGCTTAGGAGGCGGAGCACCTGAGCAGTTCTTC
TRBJ2-2 - TRBV5-1 - CASSFNRLATGELFF TGCGCCAGCAGCTTCAATAGGTTGGCAACCGGGGAGCTGTTTTTT
TRBJ2-2 - TRBV12-5 TRBD1 CASGLVQGQGFTGELFF TGTGCTAGTGGTTTGGTACAAGGACAGGGTTTTACCGGGGAGCTGTTTTTT
TRBJ2-1 - TRBV28 - CASILAGGNEQFF TGTGCCAGCATCTTAGCTGGGGGTAATGAGCAGTTCTTC
TRBJ1-5 - TRBV6-5 - CASSEQGSNQPQHF TGTGCCAGCAGTGAACAGGGAAGCAATCAGCCCCAGCATTTT
TRBJ2-1 - TRBV11-2 - CASSNPDLRLRNEQFF TGTGCCAGCAGCAACCCCGACTTGAGGCTGAGGAATGAGCAGTTCTTC
TRBJ1-5 - TRBV19 - CASSISGAVNQPQHF TGTGCCAGTAGTATTAGCGGGGCAGTTAATCAGCCCCAGCATTTT
TRBJ1-2 - TRBV7-2 - CASSLAGSGGYTF TGTGCCAGCAGCTTGGCAGGGTCGGGAGGCTACACCTTC
TRBJ2-2 once TRBV27 TRBD2 CASSLLAGGITGELFF TGTGCCAGCAGTTTACTAGCGGGGGGAATCACCGGGGAGCTGTTTTTT
TRBJ2-1 - TRBV29-1 TRBD2 CSVEGDLAGGYNEQFF TGCAGCGTTGAGGGGGACCTAGCGGGAGGTTACAATGAGCAGTTCTTC